Following are 19 T cell receptor beta chains from one sample sequenced in a study of shared clonotypes between healthy human individuals. This table comes from immunoSEQ multiplex PCR, and its TCRdb copy is limited to in-frame clones, with some not included. The sample consists of over 1.4 million clones, roughly 96% of them appearing once. Sequenced input: naive CD4+ T cells sorted from blood. Sample subset: CD45RA+ positively selected. The source is a man aged 25-45 years in good health.

The chain joins TRBV7-9 to TRBJ2-1; 13 bases agree with TRBD2. Germline V gene data show CDR1 as SEHNR and CDR2 as FQNEAQ (reference sequence). This CDR3 is 15 amino acids long. J gave up 7 bases and V 4 bases, and 4 bases lay outside the gene matches. In DNA form, the CDR3 reads TGTGCCAGCAGCTCGGGACTAGCGGGGACTAATGAGCAGTTCTTC. This sequence encodes CASSSGLAGTNEQFF. Drawing the rest from reference TRBV7-9 and TRBJ2-1, the complete variable domain is DTGVSQNPRHKITKRGQNVTFRCDPISEHNRLYWYRQTLGQGPEFLTYFQNEAQLEKSRLLSDRFSAERPKGSFSTLEIQRTEQGDSAMYLCASSSGLAGTNEQFFGPGTRLTVL.

This chain uses TRBV5-6 with TRBJ2-4; TRBD1 aligns across 7 bases. The CDR3 runs 16 residues. CDR1 and CDR2 (germline): SGHDT, YYEEEE. Trimming at V came to 2 bases and at J to 3 bases, leaving 8 bases not matched to a gene. The CDR3, as DNA: TGTGCCAGCAGCTTCACAGGGGCTCCCGGCAAAAACATTCAGTACTTC. Protein product: CASSFTGAPGKNIQYF.

The CDR3 is CASSLRVNTGELFF. CDR3 nucleotides: TGTGCCAGCAGCTTACGGGTCAACACCGGGGAGCTGTTTTTT. The rearrangement joins TRBV7-9 to TRBJ2-2; D uncertain. Trimming removed 2 bases from V and 2 bases from J, with 6 bases in between. This CDR3 has 14 amino acids. CDR1 is SEHNR, CDR2 FQNEAQ, per germline (reference sequence). Drawing the rest from reference TRBV7-9 and TRBJ2-2, the complete variable domain is DTGVSQNPRHKITKRGQNVTFRCDPISEHNRLYWYRQTLGQGPEFLTYFQNEAQLEKSRLLSDRFSAERPKGSFSTLEIQRTEQGDSAMYLCASSLRVNTGELFFGEGSRLTVL.

This chain uses TRBV6-1 with TRBJ2-7, with TRBD2 matching over 7 bases. The CDR3 has 15 amino acids. Germline V CDR1 and CDR2: MNHNS, SASEGT. J lost 3 bases, V lost 6 bases, and 11 bases had no gene match. The CDR3 reads CASRLSSGGYYEQYF. The CDR3 DNA is TGTGCCAGCAGACTATCTAGCGGAGGGTACTACGAGCAGTACTTC.

V and J are TRBV2 and TRBJ1-1; D call uncertain. The CDR3 is 18 amino acids. Trimming pared 1 base from V and 4 bases from J, leaving 22 bases between. Looked up from germline, CDR1 is SNHLY and CDR2 is FYNNEI. DNA for the CDR3: TGTGCCAGCAGTGAAGTCAGTGCAAGTCGGCGCTTTAGCACTGAAGCTTTCTTT. It specifies CASSEVSASRRFSTEAFF.

J is TRBJ2-5 and V is TRBV2, with D perhaps matching TRBD1 (6 bases). Germline V gene data show CDR1 as SNHLY and CDR2 as FYNNEI. V dropped 3 bases and J dropped 4 bases, with 12 bases sitting between them. This CDR3 has 14 amino acids. CDR3 sequence reads: CASSDNRARETQYF. For the CDR3, the DNA is TGTGCCAGCAGTGACAACAGGGCGCGAGAGACCCAGTACTTC.

The rearrangement joins TRBV9 to TRBJ2-5; TRBD2 aligns across 9 bases. Unmatched junction bases numbered 12, after V lost 4 bases and J lost 5 bases. This CDR3 spans 16 amino acids. The germline V gene has CDR1 SGDLS and CDR2 YYNGEE. In DNA form, the CDR3 reads TGTGCCAGCAGCCCGAGGAGGTTAGCGGGGGTGGAGACCCAGTACTTC. Encoded protein: CASSPRRLAGVETQYF.

The V and J genes are TRBV28 and TRBJ2-3; the match to TRBD1 covers 7 bases. Germline V lookup: CDR1 MDHEN, CDR2 SYDVKM. The CDR3 spans 17 residues. Germline trimming cut 1 base from V and 1 base from J; bases unmatched to any gene: 8. The CDR3 DNA reads TGTGCCAGCAGTTTATACGGTTGGACAGGCGGCACAGATACGCAGTATTTT. Its translation: CASSLYGWTGGTDTQYF.

The chain carries TRBV27 and TRBJ2-7; no firm D call. Germline V CDR1 and CDR2: MNHEY, SMNVEV (reference sequence). The CDR3 is 11 amino acids. The germline V and J ends were trimmed by 5 bases and 13 bases, with 15 bases remaining between them. The CDR3 sequence is CASSLGINVYF. The CDR3 region has the DNA TGTGCCAGCAGTCTGGGGATTAACGTCTACTTC.

The V gene is TRBV28, the J gene TRBJ2-3; D is unresolved. V was pared by 6 bases and J by 6 bases, with 10 bases between. The length of the CDR3 is 12 residues. Germline lookup yields CDR1 MDHEN and CDR2 SYDVKM. CDR3 amino acids: CASSPQEDTQYF. The CDR3 region has the DNA TGTGCCAGCAGCCCCCAGGAGGATACGCAGTATTTT. The variable domain in full, with the rest retrieved from reference TRBV28 and TRBJ2-3, is DVKVTQSSRYLVKRTGEKVFLECVQDMDHENMFWYRQDPGLGLRLIYFSYDVKMKEKGDIPEGYSVSREKKERFSLILESASTNQTSMYLCASSPQEDTQYFGPGTRLTVL.

The chain couples TRBV7-2 to TRBJ2-3, with no clear D. The CDR3 runs to 11 residues. The germline CDR1 and CDR2 sequences are SGHTA and FQGNSA. Trimming cost V 6 bases and J 10 bases, with 11 bases left between them. The DNA of the CDR3 is TGTGCCAGCAGTCCCGGGCGGCCGCAGTATTTT. It specifies CASSPGRPQYF.

The chain carries TRBV7-9 and TRBJ2-1; no clear D. Germline CDR1 and CDR2: SEHNR and FQNEAQ (reference sequence). The CDR3 is 12 amino acids. Trimming stripped 1 base from V and 13 bases from J, with 11 bases between. In DNA form, the CDR3 reads TGTGCCAGCAGCTTAGATGACCCCTACCAGTTCTTC. This translates into CASSLDDPYQFF.

The chain joins TRBV4-3 to TRBJ2-7, with D perhaps assigned TRBD1 or TRBD2 (5 bases each). CDR1 and CDR2 from the germline V gene are LGHNA and YSLEER. The CDR3 has 13 residues. The V end lost 2 bases, the J end lost 6 bases, and 11 bases lay between the germline ends. CDR3 region: CASSQQGAAEQYF. The DNA of the CDR3 is TGCGCCAGCAGCCAACAGGGAGCGGCCGAGCAGTACTTC.

The V gene is TRBV5-1, the J gene TRBJ2-3, with TRBD1 as a possible D gene (6 bases). Trimming shortened V by 2 bases and J by 5 bases, and 15 bases separated the two germline ends. The CDR3 contains 15 residues. Germline lookup yields CDR1 SGHRS and CDR2 YFSETQ. The CDR3 spells CASSFIWGRGDTQYF. The CDR3 region has the DNA TGCGCCAGCAGCTTTATCTGGGGGCGCGGAGATACGCAGTATTTT.

V gene TRBV27 combines with J gene TRBJ2-7; D may correspond to TRBD1 or TRBD2 (5 bases each). The CDR3 has 17 amino acids. From germline, CDR1 is MNHEY and CDR2 SMNVEV (reference sequence). The V end lost 0 bases, the J end lost 2 bases, and 17 bases lay between the germline ends. DNA for the CDR3: TGTGCCAGCAGTTTATCGGGGGTGGGACGCATCCCCTACGAGCAGTACTTC. This translates into CASSLSGVGRIPYEQYF.

The V gene is TRBV6-6, the J gene TRBJ1-2; TRBD1 matches 8 bases. This CDR3 has 14 amino acids. V lost 2 bases and J lost 10; bases outside the gene matches: 9. Germline assignment: CDR1 MNHNY and CDR2 SVGAGI (reference sequence). The CDR3 DNA reads as TGTGCCAGCAGTTACCCGGGACAGGCTGGCGTCTACACCTTC. The encoded protein is CASSYPGQAGVYTF.

The chain uses TRBV5-1 and TRBJ2-3; tentatively, D is TRBD1 (5 bases). CDR1 and CDR2 from the germline V gene are SGHRS and YFSETQ. This CDR3 region has 14 residues. V lost 0 bases and J lost 6, with 11 bases in between. The CDR3 loop is CASSLEGRKDTQYF. Written as DNA, the CDR3 is TGCGCCAGCAGCTTGGAGGGGCGTAAGGATACGCAGTATTTT.

The chain carries TRBV10-3 and TRBJ2-1, with unresolved D. The CDR3 has 16 residues. Germline V gene lookup returns CDR1 ENHRY and CDR2 SYGVKD. Trimming removed 0 bases from V and 5 bases from J, with 14 bases in between. For the CDR3, the DNA is TGTGCCATCAGTGAGTCTTTGGGAAGTCGGAACAATGAGCAGTTCTTC. Translating gives CAISESLGSRNNEQFF.

The genes are TRBV15 and TRBJ2-5; TRBD1 aligns across 10 bases. The CDR3 sequence is 16 residues long. The germline V gene encodes CDR1 LNHNV and CDR2 YYDKDF (reference sequence). V lost 0 bases, J lost 6 bases, and 7 bases stayed unmatched. The CDR3 nucleotides read TGTGCCACCAGCAGAGAAGGGACAGGGGCTTTGAAGACCCAGTACTTC. It encodes CATSREGTGALKTQYF.